A selection of T cell receptor beta chains follows, all from one sample in a study of graft-versus-host responses after intestinal transplantation. Their antigens are not known. The data were produced by immunoSEQ multiplex PCR, yet TCRdb's version contains in-frame clones alone and is incomplete. The table includes just over 95,000 clones, more than 85% detected once. The sequencing here drew on unstimulated CD4+ T cells sorted from spleen or lymph node cells, taken before intestinal transplant. Every receptor here comes from a human donor who received an intestinal transplant. Each CDR3 is given without its conserved first and last residue. Some rows mark clone size as missing; the rest say once, few, many or name a class of expanded clone.

abundance | j_gene | v_gene | CDR3aa
- | TRBJ1-3 | TRBV28 | ASSPDRVHGNTIY
- | TRBJ2-5 | TRBV6-6 | ASSGSETQY
- | TRBJ2-5 | TRBV19 | ASSRHRQETQY
- | TRBJ1-1 | TRBV12-5 | ASRGWGLAEAF
- | TRBJ1-6 | TRBV18 | ASSRGKGLGDPLH
- | TRBJ2-1 | TRBV5-1 | ASSFSGVKHNEQF
- | TRBJ2-1 | TRBV2 | ASSQEEYNEQF
- | TRBJ2-1 | TRBV6-1 | ASSTRPGEF
- | TRBJ2-7 | TRBV11-3 | ASSSQGFEQY
once | TRBJ1-4 | TRBV6-5 | ASSQGDTNEKLF
- | TRBJ2-5 | TRBV19 | ASSIRRGETQY
- | TRBJ1-6 | TRBV19 | ATALGDSPLH
- | TRBJ1-3 | TRBV5-4 | ASSLPTVSGNTIY